This TCR beta chain emerged from a study of molecular identifiers for immune sequencing clone quantification. Study-level results: Spiked Jurkat TCR RNA originating from one cell could reportedly be identified amid approximately 950,000 naive cells. Clones with over 20 RNA copies captured over 99% of effector molecules but under 1% of naive ones.

This clonotype was recorded many times. Its specificity is unknown. For bulk TCR libraries, previously described methods and listed TCR primers were used. TCRdb used MiXCR to reprocess the PCR reads, holding one entry per CDR3 protein. This sample has about 640,000 distinct CDR3 sequences; less than 20% occur once, and the top ten carry 0.75% to 0.95%. Between the trimmed V and J ends, which lost 4 bases and 5 bases, there was a span of 8 bases. This CDR3 is 12 amino acids long. In germline, CDR1 is MNHEY, CDR2 SVGAGI. Naive CD8 T cells were FACS-sorted by CD8+CD4-CCR7+CD45RA+ markers. This TCR was sampled from a human donor in good health. Some libraries in this study had Jurkat cell RNA spiked in. Sequences were obtained from naive CD8+ T cells from blood, with Jurkat cell RNA spiked in. Subset indicated: FACS-sorted CD8+CD4-CCR7+CD45RA+ naive T cells. The chain joins TRBV6-5 to TRBJ2-5; D is uncertain. The CDR3 loop is CASSSFGETQYF. The DNA for the CDR3 is TGTGCCAGCAGTTCATTCGGGGAGACCCAGTACTTC.